Listed below are T cell receptor beta chains from one sample, sequenced in a study of blood T cell repertoires in COVID-19. Measured with immunoSEQ multiplex PCR; TCRdb has only the in-frame clones, and not every one. The repertoire has approximately 160,000 clones, approximately 80% of them found once; the top ten carry 4.5% to 7.5%. The sequenced sample consisted of PBMCs or T cells enriched from blood (not recorded which). Receptor source: a man aged 35 to 55 who had recovered from COVID-19. The CDR3 runs from the conserved cysteine through the conserved F or W. A D gene is named only where the DNA matches it firmly. Clone size is shown for a subset of rows, as once, few, many or a class of expanded clone.

TGTGCCAGTAGTATACCAGCGGTGAACTATGGCTACACCTTC	CASSIPAVNYGYTF	-	-	TRBV19	TRBJ1-2
TGTGCCAGTAGAGAAACAGGGGGCCCTCAGCCCCAGCATTTT	CASRETGGPQPQHF	TRBD1	-	TRBV19	TRBJ1-5
TGTGCCAGCAACGACGGGAACAGGAACACTGAAGCTTTCTTT	CASNDGNRNTEAFF	-	few	TRBV9	TRBJ1-1
TGTGCCAGCAGCGTAGAGGCGGGGGTCCCTCCCTACGAGCAGTACTTC	CASSVEAGVPPYEQYF	TRBD2	once	TRBV9	TRBJ2-7
TGTGCCAGCAGCCAAGGTGCCCGCGCGTTCCGGGACAGCAGATACAATGAGCAGTTCTTC	CASSQGARAFRDSRYNEQFF	TRBD1	-	TRBV14	TRBJ2-1
TGTGCCAGCAGCCCCCACTCAGGGGTCTTGGGAGAGACCCAGTACTTC	CASSPHSGVLGETQYF	-	-	TRBV9	TRBJ2-5
TGCGCCAGCAGCTTGGTTCTAGCGGGGGGCACAGATACGCAGTATTTT	CASSLVLAGGTDTQYF	TRBD2	-	TRBV5-1	TRBJ2-3
TGTGCCAGCAGCCCCGACAGGGCCTACGAGCAGTACTTC	CASSPDRAYEQYF	TRBD1	-	TRBV6-6	TRBJ2-7
TGTGCCAGCAGTAATCAGGGGAACACTGAAGCTTTCTTT	CASSNQGNTEAFF	-	-	TRBV6-6	TRBJ1-1
TGTGCCAGTATGGATAGCGGGGACCAAGAGACCCAGTACTTC	CASMDSGDQETQYF	TRBD2	-	TRBV19	TRBJ2-5
TGTGCCAGCAGCCTCGCTAGCGGGGGGGTGAATGAGCAGTTCTTC	CASSLASGGVNEQFF	TRBD2	-	TRBV11-2	TRBJ2-1
TGCGCCAGCAGCTTGTTCCCCCCGGTCGAGGCCACTGAAGCTTTCTTT	CASSLFPPVEATEAFF	-	-	TRBV5-1	TRBJ1-1
TGTGCCAGCAGCCCACCAGGGGAGGGGGCCGGGGAGCTGTTTTTT	CASSPPGEGAGELFF	-	-	TRBV7-6	TRBJ2-2
TGTGCCATCAGTGGAGGACTAGCGGGGGGGCCCACCCTTCCCGCAGATACGCAGTATTTT	CAISGGLAGGPTLPADTQYF	TRBD2	-	TRBV10-3	TRBJ2-3
TGCGCCAGCAGTTCCCCGGGACAGGGGCAGCAGGGTAGCAATCAGCCCCAGCATTTT	CASSSPGQGQQGSNQPQHF	TRBD1	once	TRBV5-1	TRBJ1-5
TGTGCCACCAAGACTAGCGGGGGGAACATCGGGGAGCTGTTTTTT	CATKTSGGNIGELFF	TRBD2	-	TRBV10-3	TRBJ2-2